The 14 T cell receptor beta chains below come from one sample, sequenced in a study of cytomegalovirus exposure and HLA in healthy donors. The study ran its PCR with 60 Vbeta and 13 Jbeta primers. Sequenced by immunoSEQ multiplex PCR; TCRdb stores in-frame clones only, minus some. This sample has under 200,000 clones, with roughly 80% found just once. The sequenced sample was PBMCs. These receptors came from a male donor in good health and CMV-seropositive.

CDR3 in DNA: TGTGCCAGCAGCTTAGATGGACTAGCGGGAGTAAATGAGCAGTTCTTC. The encoded protein is CASSLDGLAGVNEQFF. The rearrangement links TRBV7-2 to TRBJ2-1; 13 nucleotides agree with TRBD2. In germline, CDR1 is SGHTA, CDR2 FQGNSA. J lost 7 bases, V lost 1 base, and 4 bases had no gene match. The CDR3 contains 16 residues.

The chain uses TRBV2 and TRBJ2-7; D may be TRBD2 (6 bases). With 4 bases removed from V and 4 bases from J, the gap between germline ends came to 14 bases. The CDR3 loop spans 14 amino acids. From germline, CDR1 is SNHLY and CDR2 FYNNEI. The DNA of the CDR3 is TGTGCCAGCAGTGTCGGGAGACAACTATACGAGCAGTACTTC. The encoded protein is CASSVGRQLYEQYF.

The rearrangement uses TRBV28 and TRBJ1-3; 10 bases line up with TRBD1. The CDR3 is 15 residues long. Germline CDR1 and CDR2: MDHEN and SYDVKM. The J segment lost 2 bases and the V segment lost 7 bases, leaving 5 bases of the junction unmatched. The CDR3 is CASIPGQGAGNTIYF. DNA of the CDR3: TGTGCCAGCATCCCCGGACAGGGGGCTGGAAACACCATATATTTT.

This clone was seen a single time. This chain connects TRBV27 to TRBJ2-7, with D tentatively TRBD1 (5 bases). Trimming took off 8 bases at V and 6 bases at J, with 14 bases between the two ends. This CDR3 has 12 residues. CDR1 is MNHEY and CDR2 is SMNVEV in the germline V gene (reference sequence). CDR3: CASSRSTAEQYF. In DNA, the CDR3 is TGTGCCAGCTCGCGTTCGACAGCCGAGCAGTACTTC.

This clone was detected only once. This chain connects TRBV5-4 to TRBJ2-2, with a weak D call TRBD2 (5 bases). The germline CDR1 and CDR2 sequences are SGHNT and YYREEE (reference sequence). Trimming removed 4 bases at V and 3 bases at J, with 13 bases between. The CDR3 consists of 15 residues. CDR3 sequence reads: CASSPDGGYTGELFF. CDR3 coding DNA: TGTGCCAGCAGCCCTGATGGCGGGTACACCGGGGAGCTGTTTTTT.

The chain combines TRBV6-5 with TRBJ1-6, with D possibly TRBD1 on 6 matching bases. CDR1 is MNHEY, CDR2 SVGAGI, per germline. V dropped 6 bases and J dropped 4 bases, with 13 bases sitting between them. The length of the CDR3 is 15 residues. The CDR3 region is CASRIQGDYNSPLHF. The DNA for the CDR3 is TGTGCCAGCAGGATACAGGGAGATTATAATTCACCCCTCCACTTT.

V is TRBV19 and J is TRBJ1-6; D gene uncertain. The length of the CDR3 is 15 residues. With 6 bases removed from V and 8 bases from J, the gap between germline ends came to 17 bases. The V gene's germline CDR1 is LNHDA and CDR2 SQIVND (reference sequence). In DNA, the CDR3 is TGTGCCAGTAGCGAGACATCCCTCGGTGATTCACCCCTCCACTTT. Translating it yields CASSETSLGDSPLHF.

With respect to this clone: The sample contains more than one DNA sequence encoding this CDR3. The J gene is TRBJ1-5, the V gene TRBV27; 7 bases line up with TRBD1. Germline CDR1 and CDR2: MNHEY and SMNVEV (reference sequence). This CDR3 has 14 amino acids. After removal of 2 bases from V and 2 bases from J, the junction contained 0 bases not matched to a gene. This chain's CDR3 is CASSLGQGNQPQHF. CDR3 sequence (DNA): TGTGCCAGCAGTTTAGGACAGGGCAATCAGCCCCAGCATTTT.

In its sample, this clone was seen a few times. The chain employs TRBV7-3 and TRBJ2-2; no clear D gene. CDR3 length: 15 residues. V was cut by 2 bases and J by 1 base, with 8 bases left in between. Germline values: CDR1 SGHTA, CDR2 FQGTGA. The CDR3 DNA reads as TGTGCCAGCAGCTTATTGCCTAGGAACACCGGGGAGCTGTTTTTT. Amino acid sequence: CASSLLPRNTGELFF.

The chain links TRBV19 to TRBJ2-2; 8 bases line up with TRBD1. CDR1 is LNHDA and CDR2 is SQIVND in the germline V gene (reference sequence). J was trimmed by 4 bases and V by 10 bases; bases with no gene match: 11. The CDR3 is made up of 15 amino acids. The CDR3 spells CATTGQGGTTGELFF. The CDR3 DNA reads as TGTGCCACAACCGGACAGGGTGGTACCACCGGGGAGCTGTTTTTT.

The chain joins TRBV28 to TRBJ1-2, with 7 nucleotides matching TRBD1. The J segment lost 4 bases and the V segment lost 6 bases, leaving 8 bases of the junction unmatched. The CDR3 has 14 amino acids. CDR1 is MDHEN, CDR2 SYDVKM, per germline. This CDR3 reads CASSWTTGIYGYTF. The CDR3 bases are TGTGCCAGCAGCTGGACGACAGGGATCTATGGCTACACCTTC.

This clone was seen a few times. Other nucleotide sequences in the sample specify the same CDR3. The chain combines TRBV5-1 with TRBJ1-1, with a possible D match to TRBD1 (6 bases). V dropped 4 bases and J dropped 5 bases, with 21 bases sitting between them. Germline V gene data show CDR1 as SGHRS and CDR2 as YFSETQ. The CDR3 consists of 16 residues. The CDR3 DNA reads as TGCGCCAGCAGCCCCGGACAGCTCCTCGGGGGGACTGAAGCTTTCTTT. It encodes CASSPGQLLGGTEAFF.

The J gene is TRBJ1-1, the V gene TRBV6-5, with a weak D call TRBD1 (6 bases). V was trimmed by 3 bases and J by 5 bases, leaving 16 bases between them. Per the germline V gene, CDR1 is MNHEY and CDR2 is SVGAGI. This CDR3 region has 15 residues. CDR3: CASSYDRYRSTEAFF. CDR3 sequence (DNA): TGTGCCAGCAGTTATGACAGGTACCGAAGTACTGAAGCTTTCTTT.

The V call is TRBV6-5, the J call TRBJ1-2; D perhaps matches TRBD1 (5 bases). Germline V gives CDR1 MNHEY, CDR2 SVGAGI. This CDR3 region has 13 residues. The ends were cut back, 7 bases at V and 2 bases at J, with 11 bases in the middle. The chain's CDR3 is CASTLTVNYGYTF. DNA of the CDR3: TGTGCCAGCACCCTGACAGTCAACTATGGCTACACCTTC.